The clone carrying this T cell receptor beta chain was recorded at least ten times. This entry belongs to a study of blood T cells in healthy people across ages. It was with a sample-barcoded 5' primer and a J-beta primer mix that a second PCR of about 6 to 12 cycles was run. TCRdb analysed the 5' RACE reads with MiXCR anew, one entry per CDR3 protein. Among around 850,000 distinct CDR3 sequences listed, 36% were seen once. Germline V CDR1 and CDR2: ENHRY, SYGVKD. The CDR3 covers 12 residues. V lost 4 bases to trimming and J lost 1 base, with 3 bases between them. The TCR comes from a man younger than 35 in good health. Sequencing used blood. The chain couples TRBV10-3 to TRBJ2-3; unclear D gene. CDR3 in amino acids: CAISVGTDTQYF. The CDR3 DNA reads TGTGCCATCAGTGTGGGCACAGATACGCAGTATTTT.